This passage covers 27 T cell receptor beta chains from one sample sequenced in a study of blood T cell repertoires in COVID-19. The data were produced by immunoSEQ multiplex PCR, yet TCRdb's version contains in-frame clones alone and is incomplete. The table includes 450,000 to 600,000 clones, 87% detected once. Sequencing was carried out using PBMCs or T cells enriched from blood (not recorded which). Receptor source: a woman in her late teens or twenties who had recovered from COVID-19.

This rearrangement joins TRBV28 to TRBJ1-2, with a possible D match to TRBD1 (5 bases). Between the trimmed V and J ends, which lost 3 bases and 0 bases, there was a span of 8 bases. The CDR3 has 14 amino acids. Germline CDR1 reads MDHEN; CDR2 reads SYDVKM. CDR3 sequence: CASSFWGANYGYTF. The CDR3 DNA follows: TGTGCCAGCAGTTTCTGGGGGGCTAACTATGGCTACACCTTC.

This clone was recorded once. This sequence joins TRBV30 and TRBJ2-3, with a possible D match to TRBD2 (6 bases). The CDR3 is 14 amino acids. Germline values: CDR1 GTSNPN, CDR2 SVGIG (reference sequence). V was clipped by 0 bases and J by 8 bases, with 15 bases between them. CDR3 residues: CAWSVGSMGGTQYF. The CDR3 DNA reads TGTGCCTGGAGTGTAGGGTCTATGGGAGGTACGCAGTATTTT.

CDR3 sequence (DNA): TGTGCCAGTTCCCTGGGACAGGGATACGAGCAGTACTTC. It specifies CASSLGQGYEQYF. The chain uses TRBV6-5 and TRBJ2-7, with 9 bases lining up with TRBD1. Unmatched junction bases numbered 7, after V lost 9 bases and J lost 4 bases. The CDR3 is made up of 13 amino acids. The germline gives CDR1 MNHEY, CDR2 SVGAGI.

This clone has just a few counts. The chain links TRBV15 to TRBJ1-2; 7 bases align to TRBD1. This CDR3 comprises 13 residues. The junction had 2 bases not matched to a gene; V was cut back by 7 bases and J by 0 bases. Germline V gives CDR1 LNHNV, CDR2 YYDKDF (reference sequence). The CDR3 DNA reads TGTGCCACCACCCAGGGGGCTAACTATGGCTACACCTTC. It encodes CATTQGANYGYTF.

The chain uses TRBV7-2 and TRBJ1-1; no clear D gene. The germline V and J ends were trimmed by 5 bases and 0 bases, with 4 bases remaining between them. CDR1 is SGHTA and CDR2 is FQGNSA in the germline V gene. The CDR3 sequence is 12 residues long. CDR3 amino acids: CASSLMNTEAFF. The DNA of the CDR3 is TGTGCCAGCAGCCTTATGAACACTGAAGCTTTCTTT.

J is TRBJ2-3 and V is TRBV5-1; 9 bases agree with TRBD2. CDR1 and CDR2 from the germline V gene are SGHRS and YFSETQ. The CDR3 length is 16 residues. V lost 2 bases, J lost 2 bases, and 6 bases stayed unmatched. For the CDR3, the DNA is TGCGCCAGCAGCTTCAGTAGCGGGGGACACACAGATACGCAGTATTTT. Translation: CASSFSSGGHTDTQYF.

This clone appeared once. The gene calls are TRBV11-2 and TRBJ2-7; perhaps TRBD2 as D (7 bases). This CDR3 region has 16 residues. CDR1 and CDR2 from the germline V gene are SGHAT and FQNNGV. Trimming removed 4 bases from V and 4 bases from J, with 20 bases in between. Here the CDR3 DNA reads TGTGCCAGCAGCTCCTCAGGAGGGGGGGGCTTATACGAGCAGTACTTC. Translation: CASSSSGGGGLYEQYF.

V usage is TRBV3-1 (or the pseudogene TRBV3-2) and J usage is TRBJ2-1, with 7 nucleotides matching TRBD2. V was pared by 4 bases and J by 6 bases, with 15 bases of the junction left unmatched. The CDR3 extends over 17 amino acids. Germline lookup yields CDR1 LGHDT and CDR2 YNNKEL (reference sequence). The CDR3 DNA follows: TGTGCCAGCAGCCCCTCACGGAGGGGAGGGGCATTCAATGAGCAGTTCTTC. It encodes CASSPSRRGGAFNEQFF.

V gene TRBV6-5 combines with J gene TRBJ1-4; no clear D gene. The germline V and J ends were trimmed by 10 bases and 4 bases, with 16 bases remaining between them. This CDR3 region has 14 residues. Per the germline V gene, CDR1 is MNHEY and CDR2 is SVGAGI. CDR3 in DNA: TGTGCCACCTCGGAGCTTCCGGATAATGAAAAACTGTTTTTT. Translating it yields CATSELPDNEKLFF.

The CDR3 is CASSTRGGAVEQFF. In DNA, the CDR3 is TGTGCCAGCAGCACCCGCGGGGGGGCCGTTGAGCAGTTCTTC. V is TRBV7-2 and J is TRBJ2-1; 9 bases agree with TRBD2. The germline V gene encodes CDR1 SGHTA and CDR2 FQGNSA. V lost 5 bases and J lost 9; bases outside the gene matches: 8. CDR3 length: 14 residues.

The chain carries TRBV5-1 and TRBJ2-7, with D possibly being TRBD1 (7 bases). The V end lost 4 bases, the J end lost 0 bases, and 17 bases lay between the germline ends. The CDR3 runs 16 residues. The germline V gene has CDR1 SGHRS and CDR2 YFSETQ. CDR3 DNA sequence: TGCGCCAGCAGCCCCAATGCAGGGGGGAGCTCCTACGAGCAGTACTTC. Its translation is CASSPNAGGSSYEQYF.

V is TRBV5-5 and J is TRBJ1-1, with D possibly being TRBD1 (6 bases). The V gene's germline CDR1 is SGHKS and CDR2 YYEKEE (reference sequence). The length of the CDR3 is 15 residues. Trimming stripped 0 bases from V and 7 bases from J, with 16 bases between. This CDR3 is CASSLEEAGVGEAFF. The CDR3 region has the DNA TGTGCCAGCAGCTTGGAGGAGGCAGGGGTTGGTGAAGCTTTCTTT. The full variable domain, completed using reference TRBV5-5 and TRBJ1-1, is DAGVTQSPTHLIKTRGQQVTLRCSPISGHKSVSWYQQVLGQGPQFIFQYYEKEERGRGNFPDRFSARQFPNYSSELNVNALLLGDSALYLCASSLEEAGVGEAFFGQGTRLTVV.

This chain links TRBV12-3 or TRBV12-4 with TRBJ1-1, with a possible D match to TRBD1 (5 bases). This CDR3 has 13 amino acids. The V and J ends lost 3 bases and 7 bases respectively, with 12 bases between them. CDR3 sequence: CASSFRRDGEAFF. CDR3 bases: TGTGCCAGCAGTTTCCGCAGGGATGGTGAAGCTTTCTTT.

The V call is TRBV10-1, the J call TRBJ2-6; a possible D gene is TRBD2 (7 bases). V was trimmed by 10 bases and J by 0 bases, leaving 13 bases between them. CDR3 length: 15 residues. Per the germline V gene, CDR1 is WNHNN and CDR2 is SYGVQD (reference sequence). CDR3 DNA: TGCGCCACCTCGGGGGGCATCTCTGGGGCCAACGTCCTGACTTTC. Translation gives CATSGGISGANVLTF.

V usage is TRBV9 and J usage is TRBJ2-7, with no clear D. The CDR3 sequence is 15 residues long. The V and J ends lost 7 bases and 3 bases respectively, with 20 bases between them. The germline V gene has CDR1 SGDLS and CDR2 YYNGEE. CDR3 in DNA: TGTGCCAGCGGTTATCACAGTATAAAGTTCTACGAGCAGTACTTC. Protein sequence: CASGYHSIKFYEQYF.

The DNA of the CDR3 is TGTGCCAGTAGTGCCATCGGGAGGGTCGACACTGAAGCTTTCTTT. Encoded protein: CASSAIGRVDTEAFF. The chain couples TRBV19 to TRBJ1-1; D uncertain. The CDR3 extends over 15 amino acids. V lost 5 bases, J lost 3 bases, and 16 bases lay in between. CDR1 and CDR2 (germline): LNHDA, SQIVND (reference sequence). Combining the CDR3 with reference TRBV19 and TRBJ1-1 gives the whole variable domain DGGITQSPKYLFRKEGQNVTLSCEQNLNHDAMYWYRQDPGQGLRLIYYSQIVNDFQKGDIAEGYSVSREKKESFPLTVTSAQKNPTAFYLCASSAIGRVDTEAFFGQGTRLTVV.

This clone was picked up one time. The chain has TRBV6-1 and TRBJ1-1, with D maybe TRBD1 (5 bases). The CDR3 spans 17 residues. The V end was cut by 2 bases, the J end by 0 bases, with 16 bases between. In germline, CDR1 is MNHNS, CDR2 SASEGT. The CDR3 loop is CASSEPGHQGLNTEAFF. The CDR3 DNA is TGTGCCAGCAGTGAACCGGGCCATCAGGGCCTGAACACTGAAGCTTTCTTT.

The table lists this clone with a count of one. The chain has TRBV2 and TRBJ1-1; TRBD1 might be the D (6 bases). This CDR3 comprises 15 residues. V was clipped by 6 bases and J by 4 bases, with 18 bases between them. Germline values: CDR1 SNHLY, CDR2 FYNNEI. This CDR3 is CASSLQGSGTTEAFF. The CDR3 region has the DNA TGTGCCAGCAGCTTACAGGGATCCGGGACCACTGAAGCTTTCTTT.

V is TRBV28 and J is TRBJ2-7; D remains ambiguous. V was shortened by 7 bases and J by 4 bases, with 17 bases between the two germline ends. This CDR3 comprises 14 residues. From germline, CDR1 is MDHEN and CDR2 SYDVKM. The CDR3 sequence is CASKYKPDRYEQYF. In DNA, the CDR3 is TGTGCCAGCAAATACAAACCCGATCGTTACGAGCAGTACTTC.

This chain uses TRBV9 with TRBJ1-4, with 12 bases that match TRBD1. After removal of 4 bases from V and 6 bases from J, the junction contained 22 bases not matched to a gene. The length of the CDR3 is 21 residues. Germline V gene sequence: CDR1 SGDLS, CDR2 YYNGEE. The CDR3 loop is CASSRTNPGTGGAVTYEKLFF. CDR3 nucleotide sequence: TGTGCCAGCAGCCGAACGAATCCCGGGACAGGGGGCGCGGTGACCTATGAAAAACTGTTTTTT. The whole variable domain, remainder taken from reference TRBV9 and TRBJ1-4, is DSGVTQTPKHLITATGQRVTLRCSPRSGDLSVYWYQQSLDQGLQFLIQYYNGEERAKGNILERFSAQQFPDLHSELNLSSLELGDSALYFCASSRTNPGTGGAVTYEKLFFGSGTQLSVL.

The rearrangement links TRBV5-5 to TRBJ1-5; D perhaps matches TRBD1 (5 bases). The CDR3 contains 16 residues. V gave up 0 bases and J gave up 3 bases, with 13 bases separating them. Germline CDR1 reads SGHKS; CDR2 reads YYEKEE (reference sequence). The CDR3 DNA sequence: TGTGCCAGCAGCTTGGCCTGGGGGGGAATCAATCAGCCCCAGCATTTT. Protein product: CASSLAWGGINQPQHF. Combining the CDR3 with reference TRBV5-5 and TRBJ1-5 gives the whole variable domain DAGVTQSPTHLIKTRGQQVTLRCSPISGHKSVSWYQQVLGQGPQFIFQYYEKEERGRGNFPDRFSARQFPNYSSELNVNALLLGDSALYLCASSLAWGGINQPQHFGDGTRLSIL.

Turning to this clone: Other DNA sequences from this sample encode an identical CDR3 as well. This chain connects TRBV18 to TRBJ2-3, with 9 bases fitting TRBD2. The germline V gene has CDR1 KGHSH and CDR2 LQKENI. V lost 1 base, J lost 2 bases, and 1 base stayed unmatched. The CDR3 covers 15 residues. This chain's CDR3 is CASSPLAGATDTQYF. The CDR3 coding sequence is TGTGCCAGCTCACCACTAGCGGGGGCCACAGATACGCAGTATTTT.

The gene calls are TRBV12-1 and TRBJ2-7; TRBD1, as called in the table, went unchecked against the DNA. TRBV12-1 is recorded as a pseudogene. CDR3 size: 16 residues. This CDR3 reads CASRANRDSFYYEQYF. The CDR3 nucleotides read TGTGCCAGCAGAGCCAACAGGGACAGTTTCTACTACGAGCAGTACTTC.

This chain connects TRBV28 to TRBJ1-2, with D possibly being TRBD1 (6 bases). Germline V gene lookup returns CDR1 MDHEN and CDR2 SYDVKM. Trimming removed 6 bases from V and 5 bases from J, with 19 bases in between. The CDR3 totals 15 residues. CDR3 DNA: TGTGCCAGCAGCCTCTTGGGGGGGGCGGGTTATGGCTACACCTTC. Amino acid sequence: CASSLLGGAGYGYTF.

This clone occurred once. The chain carries TRBV5-1 and TRBJ1-5; no firm D call. The germline V gene has CDR1 SGHRS and CDR2 YFSETQ. V was clipped by 0 bases and J by 7 bases, with 8 bases between them. The CDR3 length is 13 residues. The CDR3 DNA follows: TGCGCCAGCAGCTTGGAGATCGGGCAGCCCCAGCATTTT. This translates into CASSLEIGQPQHF.

The chain recombines TRBV10-3 with TRBJ1-6, with 10 nucleotides matching TRBD1. V dropped 2 bases and J dropped 8; count of bases not matched to a gene: 3. This CDR3 comprises 15 residues. Per the germline V gene, CDR1 is ENHRY and CDR2 is SYGVKD. CDR3 protein: CAISERTGGDSPLHF. The CDR3, as DNA: TGTGCCATCAGTGAGCGGACAGGGGGAGATTCACCCCTCCACTTT.

This clone has more than one count but fewer than ten. The CDR3 region is CASSPQGQGGEQFF. The CDR3, as DNA: TGTGCCAGCAGCCCCCAGGGACAGGGAGGTGAGCAGTTCTTC. The chain uses TRBV11-3 and TRBJ2-1; 9 nucleotides match TRBD1. The CDR3 has 14 residues. The V gene end was trimmed by 5 bases and the J gene end by 9 bases; junction bases not matched to a gene: 8. Germline-derived CDR1 and CDR2 are SGHNT and YENEEA.